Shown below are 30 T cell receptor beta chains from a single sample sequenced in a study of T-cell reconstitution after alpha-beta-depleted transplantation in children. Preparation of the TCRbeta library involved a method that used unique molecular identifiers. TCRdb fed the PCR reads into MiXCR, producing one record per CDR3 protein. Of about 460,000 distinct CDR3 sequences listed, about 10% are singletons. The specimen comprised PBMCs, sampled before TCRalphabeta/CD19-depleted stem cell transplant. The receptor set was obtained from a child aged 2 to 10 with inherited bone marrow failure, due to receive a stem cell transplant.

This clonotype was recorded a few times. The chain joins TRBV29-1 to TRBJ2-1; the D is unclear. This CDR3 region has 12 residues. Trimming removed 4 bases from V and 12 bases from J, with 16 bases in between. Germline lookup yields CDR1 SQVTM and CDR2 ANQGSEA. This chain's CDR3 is CSVAGGTIGQFF. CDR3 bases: TGCAGCGTTGCCGGCGGTACTATTGGGCAGTTCTTC.

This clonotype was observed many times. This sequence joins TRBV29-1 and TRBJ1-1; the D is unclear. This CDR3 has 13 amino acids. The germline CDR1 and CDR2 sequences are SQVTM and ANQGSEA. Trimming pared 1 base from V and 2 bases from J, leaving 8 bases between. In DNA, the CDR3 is TGCAGCGTTGAAGGACGGACCAACACTGAAGCTTTCTTT. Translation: CSVEGRTNTEAFF.

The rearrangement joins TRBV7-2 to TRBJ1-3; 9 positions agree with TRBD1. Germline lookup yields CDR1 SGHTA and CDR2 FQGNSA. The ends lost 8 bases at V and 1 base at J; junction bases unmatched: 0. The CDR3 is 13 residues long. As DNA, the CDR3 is TGTGCCAGCGGGACAGGGTCTGGAAACACCATATATTTT. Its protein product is CASGTGSGNTIYF.

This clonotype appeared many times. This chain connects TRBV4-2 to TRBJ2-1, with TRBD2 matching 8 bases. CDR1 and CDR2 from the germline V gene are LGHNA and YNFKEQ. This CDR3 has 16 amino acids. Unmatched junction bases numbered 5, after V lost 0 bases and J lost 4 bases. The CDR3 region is CASSQDQASGYNEQFF. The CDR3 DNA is TGTGCCAGCAGCCAAGATCAAGCTAGCGGGTACAATGAGCAGTTCTTC.

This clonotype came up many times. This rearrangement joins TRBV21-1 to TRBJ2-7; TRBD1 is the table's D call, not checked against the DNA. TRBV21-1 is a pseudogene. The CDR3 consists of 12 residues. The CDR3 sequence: CASSGRVGEQYF. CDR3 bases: TGTGCCAGCAGTGGCAGGGTCGGCGAGCAGTACTTC.

CDR3 in amino acids: CASSMVSGGVGTGELFF. The DNA of the CDR3 is TGTGCCAGTAGTATGGTGTCGGGAGGCGTGGGCACCGGGGAGCTGTTTTTT. The chain couples TRBV19 to TRBJ2-2, with TRBD2 matching over 7 bases. Unmatched junction bases numbered 11, after V lost 3 bases and J lost 4 bases. This CDR3 comprises 17 residues. Germline lookup yields CDR1 LNHDA and CDR2 SQIVND (reference sequence). Using reference TRBV19 and TRBJ2-2 for the parts outside the CDR3, the full variable domain is DGGITQSPKYLFRKEGQNVTLSCEQNLNHDAMYWYRQDPGQGLRLIYYSQIVNDFQKGDIAEGYSVSREKKESFPLTVTSAQKNPTAFYLCASSMVSGGVGTGELFFGEGSRLTVL.

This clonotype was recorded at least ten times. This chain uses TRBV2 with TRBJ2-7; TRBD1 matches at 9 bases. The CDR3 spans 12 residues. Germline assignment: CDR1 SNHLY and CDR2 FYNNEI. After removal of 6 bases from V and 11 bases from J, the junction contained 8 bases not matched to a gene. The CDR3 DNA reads TGTGCCAGCAGAGCCGTAGACAGGGGGGAGTACTTC. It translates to CASRAVDRGEYF.

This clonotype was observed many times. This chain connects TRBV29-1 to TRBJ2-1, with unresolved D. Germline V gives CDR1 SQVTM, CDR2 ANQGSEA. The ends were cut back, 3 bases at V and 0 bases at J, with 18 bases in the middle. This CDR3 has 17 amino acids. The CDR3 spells CSVDNIEQPSSYNEQFF. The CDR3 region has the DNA TGCAGCGTTGATAATATCGAGCAACCTAGCTCCTACAATGAGCAGTTCTTC.

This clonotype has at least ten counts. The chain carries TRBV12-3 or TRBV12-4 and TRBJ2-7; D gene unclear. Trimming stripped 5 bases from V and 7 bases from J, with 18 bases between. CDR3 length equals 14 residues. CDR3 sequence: CASSPQRTSREQYF. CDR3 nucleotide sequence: TGTGCCAGCAGTCCCCAGAGGACCTCAAGAGAGCAGTACTTC.

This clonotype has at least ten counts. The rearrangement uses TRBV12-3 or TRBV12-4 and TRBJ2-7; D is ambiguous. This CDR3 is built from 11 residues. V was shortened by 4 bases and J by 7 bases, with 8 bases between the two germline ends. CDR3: CASSYGVEQYF. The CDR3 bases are TGTGCCAGCAGTTATGGGGTTGAGCAGTACTTC.

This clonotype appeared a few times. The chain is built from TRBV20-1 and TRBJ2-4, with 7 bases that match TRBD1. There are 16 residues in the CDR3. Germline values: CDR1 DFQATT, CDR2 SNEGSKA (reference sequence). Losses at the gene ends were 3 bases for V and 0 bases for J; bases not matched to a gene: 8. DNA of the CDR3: TGCAGTGCTAGTGGGACAGCCTCCTTAGCCAAAAACATTCAGTACTTC. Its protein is CSASGTASLAKNIQYF.

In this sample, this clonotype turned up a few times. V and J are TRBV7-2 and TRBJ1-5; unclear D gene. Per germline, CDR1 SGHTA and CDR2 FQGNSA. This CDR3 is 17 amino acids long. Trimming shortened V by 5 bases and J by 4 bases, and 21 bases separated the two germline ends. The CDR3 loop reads CASSVGYGPGVNQPQHF. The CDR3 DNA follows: TGTGCCAGCAGCGTAGGCTACGGGCCCGGCGTGAATCAGCCCCAGCATTTT.

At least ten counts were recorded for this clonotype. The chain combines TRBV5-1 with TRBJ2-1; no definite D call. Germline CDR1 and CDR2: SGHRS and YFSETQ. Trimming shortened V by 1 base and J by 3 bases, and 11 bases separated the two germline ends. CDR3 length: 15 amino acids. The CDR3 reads CASSLTTGNYNEQFF. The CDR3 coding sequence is TGCGCCAGCAGCTTGACAACGGGTAACTACAATGAGCAGTTCTTC.

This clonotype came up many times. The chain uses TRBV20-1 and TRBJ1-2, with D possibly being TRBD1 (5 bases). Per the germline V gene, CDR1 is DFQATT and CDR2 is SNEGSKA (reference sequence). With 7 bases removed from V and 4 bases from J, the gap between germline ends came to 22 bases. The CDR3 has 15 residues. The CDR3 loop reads CSVFPGTEGPYGYTF. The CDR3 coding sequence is TGCAGTGTTTTTCCTGGGACCGAAGGCCCCTATGGCTACACCTTC.

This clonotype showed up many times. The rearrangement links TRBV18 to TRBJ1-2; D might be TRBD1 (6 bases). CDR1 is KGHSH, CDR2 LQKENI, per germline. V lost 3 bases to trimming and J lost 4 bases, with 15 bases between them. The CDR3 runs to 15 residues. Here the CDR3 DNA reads TGTGCCAGCTCACCGTCGTCGACAGGTCTCTATGGCTACACCTTC. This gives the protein CASSPSSTGLYGYTF.

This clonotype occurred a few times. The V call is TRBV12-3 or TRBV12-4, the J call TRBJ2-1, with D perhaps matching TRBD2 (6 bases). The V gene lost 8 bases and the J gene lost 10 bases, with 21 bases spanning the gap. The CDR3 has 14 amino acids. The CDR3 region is CASLLRDWSPEQFF. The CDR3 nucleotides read TGTGCCAGCTTGTTACGGGACTGGTCTCCGGAGCAGTTCTTC.

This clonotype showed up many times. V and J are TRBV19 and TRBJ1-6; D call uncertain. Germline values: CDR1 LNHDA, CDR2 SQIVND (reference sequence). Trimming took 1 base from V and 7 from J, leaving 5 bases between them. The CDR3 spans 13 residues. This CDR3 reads CASSIGRNSPLHF. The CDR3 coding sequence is TGTGCCAGTAGTATAGGAAGGAATTCACCCCTCCACTTT.

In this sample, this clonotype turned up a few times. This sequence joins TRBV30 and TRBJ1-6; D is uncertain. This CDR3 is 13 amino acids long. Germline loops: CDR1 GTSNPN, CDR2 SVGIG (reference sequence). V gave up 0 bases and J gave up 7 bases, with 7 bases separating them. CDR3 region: CAWSVLGNSPLHF. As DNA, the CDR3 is TGTGCCTGGAGTGTACTGGGGAATTCACCCCTCCACTTT.

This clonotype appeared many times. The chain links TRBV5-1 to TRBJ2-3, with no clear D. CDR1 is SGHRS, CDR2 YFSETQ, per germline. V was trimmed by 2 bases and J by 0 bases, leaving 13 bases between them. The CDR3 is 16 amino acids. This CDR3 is CASSFVSRGSTDTQYF. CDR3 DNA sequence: TGCGCCAGCAGCTTTGTATCGAGAGGAAGCACAGATACGCAGTATTTT.

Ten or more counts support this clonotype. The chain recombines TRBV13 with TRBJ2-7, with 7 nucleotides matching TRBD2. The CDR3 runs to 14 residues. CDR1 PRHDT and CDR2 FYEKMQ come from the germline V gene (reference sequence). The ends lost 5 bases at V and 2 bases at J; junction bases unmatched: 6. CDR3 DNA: TGTGCCAGCAGCCCGAGCGGGATCCCCTACGAGCAGTACTTC. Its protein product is CASSPSGIPYEQYF.

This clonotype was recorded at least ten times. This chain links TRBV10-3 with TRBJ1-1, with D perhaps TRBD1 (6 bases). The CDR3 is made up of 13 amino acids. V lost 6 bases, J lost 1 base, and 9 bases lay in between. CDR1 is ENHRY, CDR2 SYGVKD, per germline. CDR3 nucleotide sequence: TGTGCCATCAGATCGGGACAGAACACTGAAGCTTTCTTT. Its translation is CAIRSGQNTEAFF.

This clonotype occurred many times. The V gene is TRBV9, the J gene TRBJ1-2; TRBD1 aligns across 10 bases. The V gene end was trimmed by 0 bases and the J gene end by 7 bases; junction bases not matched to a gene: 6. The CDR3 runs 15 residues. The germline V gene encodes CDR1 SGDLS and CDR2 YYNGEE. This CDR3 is CASSVAGGQGSGYTF. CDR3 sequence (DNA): TGTGCCAGCAGCGTAGCTGGGGGACAGGGGTCTGGCTACACCTTC.

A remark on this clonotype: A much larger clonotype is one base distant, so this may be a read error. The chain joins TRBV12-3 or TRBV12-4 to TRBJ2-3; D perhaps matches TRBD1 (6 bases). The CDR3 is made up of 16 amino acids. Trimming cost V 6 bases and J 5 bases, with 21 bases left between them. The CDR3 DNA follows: TGTGCCAGCAGCCAAAGGAGCCCAGGGGCGGGAGATACGCAGTATTTT. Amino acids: CASSQRSPGAGDTQYF.

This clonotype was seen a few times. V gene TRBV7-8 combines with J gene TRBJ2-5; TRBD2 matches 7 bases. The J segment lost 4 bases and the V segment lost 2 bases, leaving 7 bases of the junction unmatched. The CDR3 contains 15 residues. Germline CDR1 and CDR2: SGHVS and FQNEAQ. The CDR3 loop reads CASSLTGGLGETQYF. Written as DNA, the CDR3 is TGTGCCAGCAGCTTAACGGGGGGACTGGGAGAGACCCAGTACTTC.

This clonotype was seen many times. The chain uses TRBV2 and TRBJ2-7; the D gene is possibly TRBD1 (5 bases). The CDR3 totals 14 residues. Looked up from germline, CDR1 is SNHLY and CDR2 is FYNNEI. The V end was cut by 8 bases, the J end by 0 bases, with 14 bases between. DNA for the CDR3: TGTGCCAGCGACCTACAGGAGACCTCCTACGAGCAGTACTTC. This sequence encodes CASDLQETSYEQYF.

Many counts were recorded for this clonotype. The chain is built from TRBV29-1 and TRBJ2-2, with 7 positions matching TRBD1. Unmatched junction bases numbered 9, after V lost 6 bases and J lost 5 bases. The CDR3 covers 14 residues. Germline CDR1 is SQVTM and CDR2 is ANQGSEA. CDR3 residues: CSVARGPATGELFF. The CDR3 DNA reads TGCAGCGTCGCGAGGGGGCCAGCGACCGGGGAGCTGTTTTTT.

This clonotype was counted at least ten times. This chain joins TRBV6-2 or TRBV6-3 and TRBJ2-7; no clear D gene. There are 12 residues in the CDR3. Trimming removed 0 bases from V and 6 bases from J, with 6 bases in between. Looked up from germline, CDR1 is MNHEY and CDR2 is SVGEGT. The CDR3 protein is CASSYSASEQYF. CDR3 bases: TGTGCCAGCAGTTACTCCGCCTCCGAGCAGTACTTC.

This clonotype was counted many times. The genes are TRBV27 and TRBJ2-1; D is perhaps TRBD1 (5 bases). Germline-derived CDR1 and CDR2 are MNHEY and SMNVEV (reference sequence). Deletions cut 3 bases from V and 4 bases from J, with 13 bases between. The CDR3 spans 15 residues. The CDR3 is CASSFGQGRYNEQFF. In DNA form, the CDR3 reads TGTGCCAGCAGTTTTGGTCAGGGCAGATACAATGAGCAGTTCTTC.

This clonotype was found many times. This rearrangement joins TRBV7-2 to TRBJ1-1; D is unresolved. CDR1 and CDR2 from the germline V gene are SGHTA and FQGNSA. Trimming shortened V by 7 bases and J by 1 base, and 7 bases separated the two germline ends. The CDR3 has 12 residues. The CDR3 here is CASKEPNTEAFF. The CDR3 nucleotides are TGTGCCAGCAAAGAACCGAACACTGAAGCTTTCTTT.

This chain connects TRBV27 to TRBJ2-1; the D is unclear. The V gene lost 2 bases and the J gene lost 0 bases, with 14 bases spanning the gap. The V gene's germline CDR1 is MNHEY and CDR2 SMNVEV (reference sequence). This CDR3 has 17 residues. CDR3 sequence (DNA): TGTGCCAGCAGTTTAAACGCCCCGATGAGCTCCTACAATGAGCAGTTCTTC. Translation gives CASSLNAPMSSYNEQFF.